The source of this T cell receptor beta chain is a study of blood T cell repertoires in COVID-19. In the study overall: PBMCs, B-cell-depleted T cells, or T cells provided the cDNA or gDNA that made up the material.

Ages ranged from roughly 18 to 95 years, with residence in about 23 US areas. Grouping used clinical history reported by participants in a survey and questionnaire. Resolution of symptoms, clearance, or two negative PCRs was present in recovered Cohort 3 donors. The data were produced by immunoSEQ multiplex PCR, yet TCRdb's version contains in-frame clones alone and is incomplete. The sample yields some 250,000 clones, 86% seen once. This CDR3 contains 15 residues. Looked up from germline, CDR1 is MDHEN and CDR2 is SYDVKM. V was pared by 8 bases and J by 3 bases, with 19 bases between. The clonotype comes from a man aged 18-30 years who had recovered from COVID-19. What was sequenced was PBMCs or T cells enriched from blood (not recorded which). The rearrangement uses TRBV28 and TRBJ1-2; D not certain. DNA of the CDR3: TGTGCCAGCGTTTGGGAAGGAGGCTCCTACTATGGCTACACCTTC. Protein sequence: CASVWEGGSYYGYTF.